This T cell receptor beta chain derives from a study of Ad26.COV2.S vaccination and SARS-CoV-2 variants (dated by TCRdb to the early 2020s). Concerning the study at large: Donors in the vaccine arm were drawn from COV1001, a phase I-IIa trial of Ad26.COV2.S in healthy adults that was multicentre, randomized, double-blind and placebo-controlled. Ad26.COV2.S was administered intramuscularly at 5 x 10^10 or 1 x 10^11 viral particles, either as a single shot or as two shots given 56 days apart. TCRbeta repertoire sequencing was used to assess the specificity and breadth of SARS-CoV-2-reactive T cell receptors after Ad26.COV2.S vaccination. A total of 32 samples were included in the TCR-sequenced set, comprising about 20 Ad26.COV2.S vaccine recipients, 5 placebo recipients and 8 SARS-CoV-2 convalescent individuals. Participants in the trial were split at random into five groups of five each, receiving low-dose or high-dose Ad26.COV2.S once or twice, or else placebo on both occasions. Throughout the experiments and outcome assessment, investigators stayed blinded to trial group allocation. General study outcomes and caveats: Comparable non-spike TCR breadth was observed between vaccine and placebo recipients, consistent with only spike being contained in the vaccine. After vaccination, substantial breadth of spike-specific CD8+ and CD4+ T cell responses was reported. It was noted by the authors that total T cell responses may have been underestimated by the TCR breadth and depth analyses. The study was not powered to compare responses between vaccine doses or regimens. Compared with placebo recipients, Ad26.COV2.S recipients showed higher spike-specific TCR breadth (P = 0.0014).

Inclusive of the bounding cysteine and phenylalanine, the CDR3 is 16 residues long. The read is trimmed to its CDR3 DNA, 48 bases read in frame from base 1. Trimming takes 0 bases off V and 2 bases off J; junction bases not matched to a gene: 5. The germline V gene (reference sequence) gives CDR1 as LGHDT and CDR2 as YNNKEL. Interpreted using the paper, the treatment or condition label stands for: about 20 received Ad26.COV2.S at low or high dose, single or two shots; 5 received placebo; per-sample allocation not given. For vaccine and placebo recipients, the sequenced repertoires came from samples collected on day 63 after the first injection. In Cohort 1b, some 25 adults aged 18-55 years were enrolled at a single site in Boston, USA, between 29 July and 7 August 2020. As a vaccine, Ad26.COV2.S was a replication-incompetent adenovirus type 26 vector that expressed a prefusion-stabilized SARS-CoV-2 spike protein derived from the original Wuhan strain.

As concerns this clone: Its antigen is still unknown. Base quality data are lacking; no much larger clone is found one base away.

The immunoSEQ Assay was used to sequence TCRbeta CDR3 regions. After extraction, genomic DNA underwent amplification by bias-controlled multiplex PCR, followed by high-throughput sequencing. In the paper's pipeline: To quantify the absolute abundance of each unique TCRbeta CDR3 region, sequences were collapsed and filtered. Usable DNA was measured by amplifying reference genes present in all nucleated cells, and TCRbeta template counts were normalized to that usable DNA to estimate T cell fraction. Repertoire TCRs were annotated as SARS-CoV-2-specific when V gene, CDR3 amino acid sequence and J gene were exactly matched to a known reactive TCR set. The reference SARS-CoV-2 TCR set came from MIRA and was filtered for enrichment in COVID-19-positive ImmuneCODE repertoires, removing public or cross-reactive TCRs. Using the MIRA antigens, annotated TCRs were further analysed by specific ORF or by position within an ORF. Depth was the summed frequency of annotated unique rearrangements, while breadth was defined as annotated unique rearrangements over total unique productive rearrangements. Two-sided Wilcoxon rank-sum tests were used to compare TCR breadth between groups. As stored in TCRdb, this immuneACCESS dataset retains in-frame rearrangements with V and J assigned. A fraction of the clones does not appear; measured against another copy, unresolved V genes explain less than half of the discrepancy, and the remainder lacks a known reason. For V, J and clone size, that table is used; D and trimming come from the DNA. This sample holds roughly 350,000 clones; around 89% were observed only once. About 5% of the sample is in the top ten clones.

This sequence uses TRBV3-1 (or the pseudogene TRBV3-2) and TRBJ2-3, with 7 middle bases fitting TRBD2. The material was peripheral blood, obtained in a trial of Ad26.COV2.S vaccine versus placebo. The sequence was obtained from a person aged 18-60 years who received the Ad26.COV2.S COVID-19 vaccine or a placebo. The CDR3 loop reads CASSQEHAGDTDTQYF. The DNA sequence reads TGTGCCAGCAGCCAAGAACACGCGGGAGACACAGATACGCAGTATTTT.